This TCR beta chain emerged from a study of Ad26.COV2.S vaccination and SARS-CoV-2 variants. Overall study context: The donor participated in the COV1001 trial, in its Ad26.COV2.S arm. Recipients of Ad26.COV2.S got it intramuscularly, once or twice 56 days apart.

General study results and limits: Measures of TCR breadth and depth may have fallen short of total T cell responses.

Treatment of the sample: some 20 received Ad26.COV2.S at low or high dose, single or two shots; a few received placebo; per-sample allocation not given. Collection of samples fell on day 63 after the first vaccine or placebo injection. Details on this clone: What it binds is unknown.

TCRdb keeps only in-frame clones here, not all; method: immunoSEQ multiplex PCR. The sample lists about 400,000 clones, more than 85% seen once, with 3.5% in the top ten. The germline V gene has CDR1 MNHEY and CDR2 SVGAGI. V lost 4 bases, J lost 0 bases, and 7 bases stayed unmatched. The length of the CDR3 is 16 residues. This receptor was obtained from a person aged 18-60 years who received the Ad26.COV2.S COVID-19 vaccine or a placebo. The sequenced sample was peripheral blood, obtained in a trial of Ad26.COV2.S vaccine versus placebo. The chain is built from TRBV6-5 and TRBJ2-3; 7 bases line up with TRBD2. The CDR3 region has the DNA TGTGCCAGCAGTTGGGGGACTACCAAGAGCACAGATACGCAGTATTTT. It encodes CASSWGTTKSTDTQYF.